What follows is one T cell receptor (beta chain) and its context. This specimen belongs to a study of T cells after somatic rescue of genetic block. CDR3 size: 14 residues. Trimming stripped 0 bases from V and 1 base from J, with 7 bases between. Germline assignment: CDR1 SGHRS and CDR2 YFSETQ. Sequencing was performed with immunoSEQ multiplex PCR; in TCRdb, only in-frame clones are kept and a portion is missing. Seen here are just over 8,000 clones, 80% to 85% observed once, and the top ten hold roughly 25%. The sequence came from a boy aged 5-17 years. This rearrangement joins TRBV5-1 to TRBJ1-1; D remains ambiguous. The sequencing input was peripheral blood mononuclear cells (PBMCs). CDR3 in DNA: TGCGCCAGCAGCTTGGTTCCAGGGAACACTGAAGCTTTCTTT. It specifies CASSLVPGNTEAFF.